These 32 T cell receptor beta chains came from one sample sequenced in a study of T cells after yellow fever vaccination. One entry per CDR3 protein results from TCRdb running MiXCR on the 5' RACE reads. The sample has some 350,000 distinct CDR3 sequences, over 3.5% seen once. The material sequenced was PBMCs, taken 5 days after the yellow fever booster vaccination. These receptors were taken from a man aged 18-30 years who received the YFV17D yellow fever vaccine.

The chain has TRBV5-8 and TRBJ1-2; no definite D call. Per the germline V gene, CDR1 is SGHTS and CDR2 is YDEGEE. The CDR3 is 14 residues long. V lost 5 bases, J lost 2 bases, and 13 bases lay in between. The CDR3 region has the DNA TGTGCCAGCAGGGCGGGATTGAAGAACTATGGCTACACCTTC. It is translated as CASRAGLKNYGYTF.

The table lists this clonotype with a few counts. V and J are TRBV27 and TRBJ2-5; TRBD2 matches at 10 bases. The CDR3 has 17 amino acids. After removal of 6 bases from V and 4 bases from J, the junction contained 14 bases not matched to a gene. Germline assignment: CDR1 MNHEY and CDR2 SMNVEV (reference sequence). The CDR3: CASRPNGAGGPRETQYF. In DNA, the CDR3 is TGTGCCAGCAGGCCCAACGGAGCGGGGGGGCCAAGAGAGACCCAGTACTTC.

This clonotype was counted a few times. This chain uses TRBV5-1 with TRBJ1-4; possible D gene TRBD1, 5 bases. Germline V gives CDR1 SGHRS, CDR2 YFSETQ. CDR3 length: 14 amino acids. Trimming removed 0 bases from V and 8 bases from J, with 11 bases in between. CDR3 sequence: CASSLAGGEEKLFF. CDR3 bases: TGCGCCAGCAGCTTGGCGGGGGGAGAGGAAAAACTGTTTTTT.

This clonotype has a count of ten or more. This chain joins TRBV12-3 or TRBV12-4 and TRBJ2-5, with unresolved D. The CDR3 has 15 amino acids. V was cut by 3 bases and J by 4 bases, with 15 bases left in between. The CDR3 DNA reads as TGTGCCAGCAGTTTGGGAACCACACAAAGAGAGACCCAGTACTTC. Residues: CASSLGTTQRETQYF.

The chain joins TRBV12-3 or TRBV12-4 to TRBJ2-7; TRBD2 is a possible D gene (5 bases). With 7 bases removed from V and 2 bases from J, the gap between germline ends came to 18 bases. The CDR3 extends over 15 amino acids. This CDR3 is CASTLGSRGPYEQYF. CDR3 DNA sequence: TGTGCCAGCACCCTAGGGTCTCGAGGGCCCTACGAGCAGTACTTC.

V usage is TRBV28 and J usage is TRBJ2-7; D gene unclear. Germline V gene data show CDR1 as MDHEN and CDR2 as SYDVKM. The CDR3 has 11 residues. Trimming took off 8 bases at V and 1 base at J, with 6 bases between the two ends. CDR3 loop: CASGESYEQYV. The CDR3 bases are TGTGCCAGCGGGGAATCCTACGAGCAGTACGTC.

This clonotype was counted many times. CDR3 DNA sequence: TGTGCCAGCAGCCCTTTACGGGGCAGACAAGAGACCCAGTACTTC. Protein sequence: CASSPLRGRQETQYF. The chain has TRBV6-2 or TRBV6-3 and TRBJ2-5; D could derive from TRBD1 or TRBD2 (5 bases each). The CDR3 spans 15 residues. CDR1 and CDR2 (germline): MNHEY, SVGEGT. V was cut by 6 bases and J by 2 bases, with 16 bases left in between.

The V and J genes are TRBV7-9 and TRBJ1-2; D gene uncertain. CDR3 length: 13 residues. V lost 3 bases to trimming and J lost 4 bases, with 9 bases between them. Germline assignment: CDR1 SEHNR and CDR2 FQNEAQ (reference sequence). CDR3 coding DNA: TGTGCCAGCAGCTTCCGGGGAGCCTATGGCTACACCTTC. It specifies CASSFRGAYGYTF.

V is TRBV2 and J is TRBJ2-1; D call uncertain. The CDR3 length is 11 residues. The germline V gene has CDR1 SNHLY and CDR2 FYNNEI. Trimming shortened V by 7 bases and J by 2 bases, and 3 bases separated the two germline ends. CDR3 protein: CASTPYNEQFF. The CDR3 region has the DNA TGTGCCAGCACCCCCTACAATGAGCAGTTCTTC.

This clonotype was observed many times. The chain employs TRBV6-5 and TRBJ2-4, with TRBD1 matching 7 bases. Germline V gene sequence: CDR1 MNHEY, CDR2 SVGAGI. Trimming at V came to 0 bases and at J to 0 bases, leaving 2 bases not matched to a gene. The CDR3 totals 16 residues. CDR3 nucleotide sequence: TGTGCCAGCAGTTACTCGACAGGGAGAGCCAAAAACATTCAGTACTTC. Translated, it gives CASSYSTGRAKNIQYF.

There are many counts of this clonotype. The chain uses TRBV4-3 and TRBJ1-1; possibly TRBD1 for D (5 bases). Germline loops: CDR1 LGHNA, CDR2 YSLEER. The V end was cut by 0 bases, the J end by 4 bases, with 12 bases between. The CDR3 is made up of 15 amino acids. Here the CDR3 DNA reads TGCGCCAGCAGCCAAGATCCAGGGACGGGCACTGAAGCTTTCTTT. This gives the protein CASSQDPGTGTEAFF.

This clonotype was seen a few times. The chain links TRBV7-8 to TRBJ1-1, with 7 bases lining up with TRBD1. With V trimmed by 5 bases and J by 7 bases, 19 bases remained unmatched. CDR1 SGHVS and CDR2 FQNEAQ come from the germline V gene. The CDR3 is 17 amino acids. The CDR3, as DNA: TGTGCCAGCAGCCTGGACAGGTCAGATCCCGGGGGGGATGAAGCTTTCTTT. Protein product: CASSLDRSDPGGDEAFF.

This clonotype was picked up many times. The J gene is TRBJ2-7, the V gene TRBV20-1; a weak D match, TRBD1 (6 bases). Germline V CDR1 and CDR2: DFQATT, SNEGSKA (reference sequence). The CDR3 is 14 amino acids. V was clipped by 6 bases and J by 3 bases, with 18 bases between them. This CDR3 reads CSAPPPDRDYEQYF. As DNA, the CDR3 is TGCAGTGCCCCGCCCCCGGACAGAGACTACGAGCAGTACTTC.

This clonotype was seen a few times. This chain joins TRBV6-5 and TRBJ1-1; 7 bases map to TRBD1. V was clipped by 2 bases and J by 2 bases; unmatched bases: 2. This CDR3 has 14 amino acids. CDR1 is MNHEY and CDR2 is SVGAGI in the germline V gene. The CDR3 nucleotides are TGTGCCAGCAGTTACGGGGACAGAAACACTGAAGCTTTCTTT. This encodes CASSYGDRNTEAFF.

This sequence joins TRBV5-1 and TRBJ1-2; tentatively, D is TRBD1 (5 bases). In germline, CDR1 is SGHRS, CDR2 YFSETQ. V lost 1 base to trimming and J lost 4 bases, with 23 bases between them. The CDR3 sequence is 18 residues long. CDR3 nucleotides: TGCGCCAGCAGCTTGCTCGGGGCCGCTCCAGGGTCGGTCTATGGCTACACCTTC. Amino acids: CASSLLGAAPGSVYGYTF.

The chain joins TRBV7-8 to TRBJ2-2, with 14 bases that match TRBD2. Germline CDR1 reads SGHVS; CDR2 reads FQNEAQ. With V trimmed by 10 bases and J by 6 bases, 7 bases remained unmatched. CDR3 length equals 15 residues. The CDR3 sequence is CATPLGLAGAGELFF. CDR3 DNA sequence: TGTGCCACCCCCTTGGGACTAGCGGGGGCCGGGGAGCTGTTTTTT. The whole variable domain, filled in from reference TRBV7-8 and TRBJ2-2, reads GAGVSQSPRYKVAKRGQDVALRCDPISGHVSLFWYQQALGQGPEFLTYFQNEAQLDKSGLPSDRFFAERPEGSVSTLKIQRTQQEDSAVYLCATPLGLAGAGELFFGEGSRLTVL.

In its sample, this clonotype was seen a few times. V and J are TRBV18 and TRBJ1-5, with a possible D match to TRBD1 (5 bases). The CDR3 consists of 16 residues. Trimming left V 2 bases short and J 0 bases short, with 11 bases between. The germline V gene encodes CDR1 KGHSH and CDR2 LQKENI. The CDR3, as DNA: TGTGCCAGCTCACCAGCAGGGAGTTATAGCAATCAGCCCCAGCATTTT. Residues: CASSPAGSYSNQPQHF.

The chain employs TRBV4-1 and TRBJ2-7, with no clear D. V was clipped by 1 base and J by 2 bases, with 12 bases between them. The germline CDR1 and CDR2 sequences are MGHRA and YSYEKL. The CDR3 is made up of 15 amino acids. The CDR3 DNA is TGCGCCAGCAGCCAAGCGCCGGAATCGACCTACGAGCAGTACGTC. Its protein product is CASSQAPESTYEQYV.

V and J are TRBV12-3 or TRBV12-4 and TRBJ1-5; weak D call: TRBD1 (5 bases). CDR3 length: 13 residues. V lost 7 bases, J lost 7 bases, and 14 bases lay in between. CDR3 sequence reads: CASTRQGGQPQHF. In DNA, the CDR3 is TGTGCCAGCACCCGGCAGGGAGGGCAGCCCCAGCATTTT.

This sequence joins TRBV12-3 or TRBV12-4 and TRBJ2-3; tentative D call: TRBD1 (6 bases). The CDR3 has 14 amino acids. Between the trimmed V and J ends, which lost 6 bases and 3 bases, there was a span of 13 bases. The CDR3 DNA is TGTGCCAGCAGCCTCCGCACAGGGACAGATACGCAGTATTTT. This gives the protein CASSLRTGTDTQYF.

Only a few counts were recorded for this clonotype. This CDR3 reads CASSFARQGIYEQYF. CDR3 DNA sequence: TGTGCCAGCAGCTTCGCCCGACAGGGTATATACGAGCAGTACTTC. V gene TRBV5-6 combines with J gene TRBJ2-7; 7 positions agree with TRBD1. This CDR3 spans 15 amino acids. The germline CDR1 and CDR2 sequences are SGHDT and YYEEEE. Unmatched junction bases numbered 9, after V lost 2 bases and J lost 4 bases.

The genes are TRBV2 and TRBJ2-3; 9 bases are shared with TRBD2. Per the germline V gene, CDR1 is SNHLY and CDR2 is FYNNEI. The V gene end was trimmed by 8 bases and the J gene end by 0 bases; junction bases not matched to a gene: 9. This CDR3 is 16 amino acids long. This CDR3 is CASCGSSGDSTDTQYF. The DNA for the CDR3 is TGTGCCAGCTGCGGTTCTAGCGGGGATAGCACAGATACGCAGTATTTT. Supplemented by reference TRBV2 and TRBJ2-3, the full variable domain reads EPEVTQTPSHQVTQMGQEVILRCVPISNHLYFYWYRQILGQKVEFLVSFYNNEISEKSEIFDDQFSVERPDGSNFTLKIRSTKLEDSAMYFCASCGSSGDSTDTQYFGPGTRLTVL.

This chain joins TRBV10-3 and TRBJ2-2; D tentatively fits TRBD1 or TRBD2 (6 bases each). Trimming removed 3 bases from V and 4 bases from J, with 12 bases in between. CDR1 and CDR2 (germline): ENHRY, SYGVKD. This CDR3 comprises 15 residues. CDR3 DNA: TGTGCCATCAGTGATTGGGGGGCGGCCACCGGGGAGCTGTTTTTT. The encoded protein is CAISDWGAATGELFF.

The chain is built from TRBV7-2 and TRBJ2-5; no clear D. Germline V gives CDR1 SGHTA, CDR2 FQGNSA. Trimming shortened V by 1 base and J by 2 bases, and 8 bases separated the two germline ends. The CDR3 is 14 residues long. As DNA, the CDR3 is TGTGCCAGCAGCTTAGGACTGTTTCAAGAGACCCAGTACTTC. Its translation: CASSLGLFQETQYF.

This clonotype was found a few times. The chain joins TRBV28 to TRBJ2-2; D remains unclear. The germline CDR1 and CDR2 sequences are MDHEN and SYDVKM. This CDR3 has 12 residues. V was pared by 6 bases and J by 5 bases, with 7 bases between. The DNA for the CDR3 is TGTGCCAGCAGGGAGAGAACCGGGGAGCTGTTTTTT. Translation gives CASRERTGELFF.

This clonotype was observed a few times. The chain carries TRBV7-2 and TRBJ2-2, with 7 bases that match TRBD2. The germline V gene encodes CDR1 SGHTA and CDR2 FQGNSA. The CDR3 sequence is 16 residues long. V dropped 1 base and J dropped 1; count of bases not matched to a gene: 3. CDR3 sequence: CASSLVAGVNTGELFF. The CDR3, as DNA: TGTGCCAGCAGCTTAGTTGCGGGGGTGAACACCGGGGAGCTGTTTTTT. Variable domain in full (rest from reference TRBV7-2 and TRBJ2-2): GAGVSQSPSNKVTEKGKDVELRCDPISGHTALYWYRQSLGQGLEFLIYFQGNSAPDKSGLPSDRFSAERTGGSVSTLTIQRTQQEDSAVYLCASSLVAGVNTGELFFGEGSRLTVL.

The DNA of the CDR3 is TGTGCCAGCAGCTTGGAGGGGCCCTACAATGAGCAGTTCTTC. Its translation: CASSLEGPYNEQFF. The chain combines TRBV7-9 with TRBJ2-1; perhaps TRBD2 as D (6 bases). Trimming shortened V by 3 bases and J by 2 bases, and 8 bases separated the two germline ends. There are 14 residues in the CDR3. Germline V lookup: CDR1 SEHNR, CDR2 FQNEAQ (reference sequence).

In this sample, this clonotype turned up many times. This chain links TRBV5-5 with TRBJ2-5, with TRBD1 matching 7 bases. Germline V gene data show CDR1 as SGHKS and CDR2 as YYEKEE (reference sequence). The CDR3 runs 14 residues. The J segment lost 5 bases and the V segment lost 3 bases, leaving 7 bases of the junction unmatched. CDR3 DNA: TGTGCCAGCAGCTCCGGGACAGTCCGTGAGACCCAGTACTTC. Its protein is CASSSGTVRETQYF.

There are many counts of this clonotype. CDR3 region: CASSPDSHNEQFF. For the CDR3, the DNA is TGCGCCAGCAGCCCGGACAGTCACAATGAGCAGTTCTTC. The chain is built from TRBV5-1 and TRBJ2-1; weak D call: TRBD1 (6 bases). From germline, CDR1 is SGHRS and CDR2 YFSETQ. V gave up 4 bases and J gave up 5 bases, with 10 bases separating them. The CDR3 length is 13 residues.

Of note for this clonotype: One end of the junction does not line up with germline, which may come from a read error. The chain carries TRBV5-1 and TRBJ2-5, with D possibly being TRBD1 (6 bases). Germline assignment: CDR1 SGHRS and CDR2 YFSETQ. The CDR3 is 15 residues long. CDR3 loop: CASSFGQRRQESQYF. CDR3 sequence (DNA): TGCGCCAGCAGCTTCGGACAGAGAAGACAAGAGTCCCAGTACTTC. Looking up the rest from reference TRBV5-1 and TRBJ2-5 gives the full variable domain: KAGVTQTPRYLIKTRGQQVTLSCSPISGHRSVSWYQQTPGQGLQFLFEYFSETQRNKGNFPGRFSGRQFSNSRSEMNVSTLELGDSALYLCASSFGQRRQESQYFGPGTRLLVL.

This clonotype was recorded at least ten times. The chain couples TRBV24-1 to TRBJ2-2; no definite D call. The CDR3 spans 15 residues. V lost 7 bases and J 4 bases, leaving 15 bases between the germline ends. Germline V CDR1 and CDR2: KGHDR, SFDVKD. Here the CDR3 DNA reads TGTGCCACCAGCTCCCCTGCCACGGGCACCGGGGAGCTGTTTTTT. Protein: CATSSPATGTGELFF.

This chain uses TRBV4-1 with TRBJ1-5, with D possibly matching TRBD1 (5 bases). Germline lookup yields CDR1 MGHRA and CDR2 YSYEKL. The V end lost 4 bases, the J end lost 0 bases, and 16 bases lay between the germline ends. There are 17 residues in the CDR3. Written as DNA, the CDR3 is TGCGCCAGCAGCCCTCTAGGGGCCGGAAATAGCAATCAGCCCCAGCATTTT. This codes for CASSPLGAGNSNQPQHF.